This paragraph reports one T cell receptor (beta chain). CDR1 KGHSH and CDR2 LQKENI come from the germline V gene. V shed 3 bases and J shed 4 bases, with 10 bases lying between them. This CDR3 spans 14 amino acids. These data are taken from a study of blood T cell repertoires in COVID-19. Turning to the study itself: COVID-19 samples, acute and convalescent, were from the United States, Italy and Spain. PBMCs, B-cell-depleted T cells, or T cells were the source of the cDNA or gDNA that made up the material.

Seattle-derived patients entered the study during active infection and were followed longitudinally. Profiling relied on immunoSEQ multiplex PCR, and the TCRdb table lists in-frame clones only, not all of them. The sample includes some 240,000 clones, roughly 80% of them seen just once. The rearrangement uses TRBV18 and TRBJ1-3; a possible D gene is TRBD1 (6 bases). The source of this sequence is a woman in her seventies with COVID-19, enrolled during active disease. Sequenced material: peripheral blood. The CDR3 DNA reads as TGTGCCAGCTCACCCTTGGACAGCGGAAACACCATATATTTT. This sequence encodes CASSPLDSGNTIYF.